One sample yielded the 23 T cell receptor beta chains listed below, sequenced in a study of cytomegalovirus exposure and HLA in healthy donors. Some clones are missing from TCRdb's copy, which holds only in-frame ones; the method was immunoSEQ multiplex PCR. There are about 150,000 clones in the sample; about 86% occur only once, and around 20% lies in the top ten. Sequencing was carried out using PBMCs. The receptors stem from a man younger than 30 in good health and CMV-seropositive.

Here the CDR3 reads CASSLGARGNTEAFF. CDR3 bases: TGCGCCAGCAGCTTGGGGGCCAGGGGGAACACTGAAGCTTTCTTT. The chain is built from TRBV5-1 and TRBJ1-1; maybe TRBD1 (6 bases). With 0 bases removed from V and 1 base from J, the gap between germline ends came to 10 bases. The CDR3 has 15 amino acids. CDR1 and CDR2 from the germline V gene are SGHRS and YFSETQ.

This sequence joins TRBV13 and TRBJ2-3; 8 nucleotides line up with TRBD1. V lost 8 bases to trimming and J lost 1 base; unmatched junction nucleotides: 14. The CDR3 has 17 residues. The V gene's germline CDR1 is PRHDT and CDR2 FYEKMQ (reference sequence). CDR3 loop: CASAGGTGGFGTDTQYF. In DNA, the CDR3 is TGTGCCAGCGCAGGGGGAACAGGGGGGTTTGGCACAGATACGCAGTATTTT.

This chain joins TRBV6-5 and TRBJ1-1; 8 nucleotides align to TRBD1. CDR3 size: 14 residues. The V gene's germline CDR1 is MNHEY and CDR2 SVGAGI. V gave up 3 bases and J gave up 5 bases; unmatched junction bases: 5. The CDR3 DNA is TGTGCCAGCAGTTATACAGGGGGTAGGACTGAAGCTTTCTTT. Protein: CASSYTGGRTEAFF.

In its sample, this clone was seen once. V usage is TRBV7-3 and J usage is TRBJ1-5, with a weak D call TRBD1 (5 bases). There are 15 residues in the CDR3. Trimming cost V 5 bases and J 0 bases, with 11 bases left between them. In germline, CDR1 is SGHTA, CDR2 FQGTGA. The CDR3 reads CASSPGTGSNQPQHF. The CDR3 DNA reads TGTGCCAGCAGCCCGGGGACTGGTAGCAATCAGCCCCAGCATTTT.

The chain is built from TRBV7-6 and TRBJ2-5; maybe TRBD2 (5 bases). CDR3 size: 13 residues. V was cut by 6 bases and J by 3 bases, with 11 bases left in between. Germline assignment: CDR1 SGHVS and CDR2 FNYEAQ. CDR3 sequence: CASRASSKETQYF. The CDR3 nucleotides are TGTGCCAGCAGGGCCTCTAGCAAAGAGACCCAGTACTTC. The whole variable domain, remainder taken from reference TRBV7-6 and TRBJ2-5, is GAGVSQSPRYKVTKRGQDVALRCDPISGHVSLYWYRQALGQGPEFLTYFNYEAQQDKSGLPNDRFSAERPEGSISTLTIQRTEQRDSAMYRCASRASSKETQYFGPGTRLLVL.

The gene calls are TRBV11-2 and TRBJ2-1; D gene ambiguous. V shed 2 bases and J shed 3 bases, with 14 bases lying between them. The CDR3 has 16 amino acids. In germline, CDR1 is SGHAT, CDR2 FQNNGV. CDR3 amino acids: CASSLLISTIYNEQFF. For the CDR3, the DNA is TGTGCCAGCAGCTTATTGATTAGCACCATCTACAATGAGCAGTTCTTC.

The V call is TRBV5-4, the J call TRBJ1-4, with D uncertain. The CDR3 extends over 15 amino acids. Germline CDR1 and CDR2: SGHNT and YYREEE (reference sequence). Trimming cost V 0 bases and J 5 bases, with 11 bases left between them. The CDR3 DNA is TGTGCCAGCAGCTTGGCGGCAGGATCAAATGAAAAACTGTTTTTT. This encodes CASSLAAGSNEKLFF.

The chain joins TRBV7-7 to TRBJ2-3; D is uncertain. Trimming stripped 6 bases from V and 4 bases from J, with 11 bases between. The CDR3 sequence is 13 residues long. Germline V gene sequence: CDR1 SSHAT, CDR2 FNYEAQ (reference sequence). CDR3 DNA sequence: TGTGCCAGCAGTCCGAGCGTGTCAGATACGCAGTATTTT. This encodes CASSPSVSDTQYF.

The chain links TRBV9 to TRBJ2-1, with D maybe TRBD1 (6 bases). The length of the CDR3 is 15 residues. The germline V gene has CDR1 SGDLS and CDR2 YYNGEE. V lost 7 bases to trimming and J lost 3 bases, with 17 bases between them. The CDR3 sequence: CASGGSEGLYNEQFF. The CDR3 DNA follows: TGTGCCAGCGGGGGCTCAGAAGGACTCTACAATGAGCAGTTCTTC.

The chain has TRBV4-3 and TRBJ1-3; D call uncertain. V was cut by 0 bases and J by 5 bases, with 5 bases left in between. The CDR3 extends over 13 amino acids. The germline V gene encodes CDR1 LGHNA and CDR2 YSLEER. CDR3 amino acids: CASSQDNRNTIYF. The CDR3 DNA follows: TGCGCCAGCAGCCAAGATAATAGAAACACCATATATTTT.

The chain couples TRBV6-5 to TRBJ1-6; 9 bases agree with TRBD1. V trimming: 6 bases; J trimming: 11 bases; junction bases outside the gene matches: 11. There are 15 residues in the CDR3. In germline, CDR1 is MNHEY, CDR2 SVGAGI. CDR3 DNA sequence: TGTGCCAGCAGACCTAGGGGGACAGGGTTTGCACCCCTCCACTTT. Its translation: CASRPRGTGFAPLHF.

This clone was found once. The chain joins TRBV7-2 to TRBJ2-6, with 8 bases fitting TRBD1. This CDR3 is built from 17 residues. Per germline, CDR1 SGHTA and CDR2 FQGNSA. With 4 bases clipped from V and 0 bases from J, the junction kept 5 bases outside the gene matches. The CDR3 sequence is CASSSNRGISGANVLTF. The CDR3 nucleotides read TGTGCCAGCAGCTCGAACAGGGGGATCTCTGGGGCCAACGTCCTGACTTTC. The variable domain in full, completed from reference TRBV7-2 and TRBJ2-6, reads GAGVSQSPSNKVTEKGKDVELRCDPISGHTALYWYRQSLGQGLEFLIYFQGNSAPDKSGLPSDRFSAERTGGSVSTLTIQRTQQEDSAVYLCASSSNRGISGANVLTFGAGSRLTVL.

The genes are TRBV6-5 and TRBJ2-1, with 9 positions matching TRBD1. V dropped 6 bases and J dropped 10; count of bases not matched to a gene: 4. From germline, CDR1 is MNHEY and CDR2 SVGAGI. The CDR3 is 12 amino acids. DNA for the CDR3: TGTGCCAGCAGACCGGGACAGGGAGAGCAGTTCTTC. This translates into CASRPGQGEQFF.

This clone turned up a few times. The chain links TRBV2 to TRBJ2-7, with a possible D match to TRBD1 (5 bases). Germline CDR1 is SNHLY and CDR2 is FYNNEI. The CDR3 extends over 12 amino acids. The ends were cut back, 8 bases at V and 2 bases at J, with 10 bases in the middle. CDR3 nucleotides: TGTGCCAGCCAGAAGGGGACCTACGAGCAGTACTTC. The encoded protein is CASQKGTYEQYF.

The CDR3 spells CASSSPGNEQFF. DNA of the CDR3: TGTGCCAGCAGTTCCCCGGGCAATGAGCAGTTCTTC. The chain uses TRBV27 and TRBJ2-1, with D hard to call. Germline CDR1 and CDR2: MNHEY and SMNVEV (reference sequence). There are 12 residues in the CDR3. Trimming removed 4 bases from V and 6 bases from J, with 7 bases in between.

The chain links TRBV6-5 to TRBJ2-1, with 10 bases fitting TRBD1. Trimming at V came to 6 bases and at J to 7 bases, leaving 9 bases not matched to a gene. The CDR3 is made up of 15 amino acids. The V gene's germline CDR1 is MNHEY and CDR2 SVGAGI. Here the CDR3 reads CASRVDRGQGNEQFF. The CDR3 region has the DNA TGTGCCAGCAGGGTAGACAGGGGGCAAGGGAATGAGCAGTTCTTC.

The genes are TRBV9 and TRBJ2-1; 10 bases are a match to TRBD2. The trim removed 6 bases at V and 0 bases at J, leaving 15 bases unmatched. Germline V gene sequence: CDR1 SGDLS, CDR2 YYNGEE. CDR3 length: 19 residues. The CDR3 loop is CASTGGRSSGRSSYNEQFF. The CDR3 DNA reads TGTGCCAGCACAGGGGGTAGGTCTAGCGGGAGAAGCTCCTACAATGAGCAGTTCTTC.

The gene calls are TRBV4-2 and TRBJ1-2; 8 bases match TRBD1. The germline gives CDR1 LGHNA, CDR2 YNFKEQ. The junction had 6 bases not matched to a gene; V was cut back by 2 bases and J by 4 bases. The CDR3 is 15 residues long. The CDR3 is CASSQQGAGSYGYTF. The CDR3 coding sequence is TGTGCCAGCAGCCAACAGGGGGCCGGGTCCTATGGCTACACCTTC.

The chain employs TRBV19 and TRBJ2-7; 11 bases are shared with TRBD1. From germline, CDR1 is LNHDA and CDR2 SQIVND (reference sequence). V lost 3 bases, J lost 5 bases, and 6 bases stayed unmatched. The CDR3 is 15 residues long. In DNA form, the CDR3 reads TGTGCCAGTAGTATTACCGGGACAGGGGGTAACGAGCAGTACTTC. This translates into CASSITGTGGNEQYF.

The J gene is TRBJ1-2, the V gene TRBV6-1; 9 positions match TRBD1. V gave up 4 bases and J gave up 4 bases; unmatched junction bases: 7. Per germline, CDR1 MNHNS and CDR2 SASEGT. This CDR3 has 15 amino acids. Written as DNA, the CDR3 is TGTGCCAGCAGTGGCGGGACAGGGATCGGCTATGGCTACACCTTC. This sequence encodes CASSGGTGIGYGYTF.

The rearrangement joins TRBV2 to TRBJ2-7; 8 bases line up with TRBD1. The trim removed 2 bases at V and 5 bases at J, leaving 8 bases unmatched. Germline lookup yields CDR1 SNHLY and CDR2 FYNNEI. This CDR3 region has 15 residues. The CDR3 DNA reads TGTGCCAGCAGTGAACAGGACAGGGTTATCAACGAGCAGTACTTC. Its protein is CASSEQDRVINEQYF.

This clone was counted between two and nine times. The CDR3 loop is CASSPPEDYGYTF. The CDR3 DNA follows: TGTGCCAGTAGTCCCCCAGAGGACTATGGCTACACCTTC. The V gene is TRBV19, the J gene TRBJ1-2, with unresolved D. Per the germline V gene, CDR1 is LNHDA and CDR2 is SQIVND (reference sequence). The CDR3 is made up of 13 amino acids. V shed 5 bases and J shed 3 bases, with 10 bases lying between them. Drawing the rest from reference TRBV19 and TRBJ1-2, the complete variable domain is DGGITQSPKYLFRKEGQNVTLSCEQNLNHDAMYWYRQDPGQGLRLIYYSQIVNDFQKGDIAEGYSVSREKKESFPLTVTSAQKNPTAFYLCASSPPEDYGYTFGSGTRLTVV.

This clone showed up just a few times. In DNA, the CDR3 is TGTGCCAGCAGTGTAGAACAGGGGCGCGGTCAGCCCCAGCATTTT. Amino acid sequence: CASSVEQGRGQPQHF. This chain uses TRBV2 with TRBJ1-5; the match to TRBD1 covers 7 bases. Losses at the gene ends were 4 bases for V and 6 bases for J; bases not matched to a gene: 9. CDR1 is SNHLY and CDR2 is FYNNEI in the germline V gene. There are 15 residues in the CDR3.